This T cell receptor beta chain was captured by sequencing in a study of blood T cell repertoires in COVID-19. Study information: The study drew acute and convalescent COVID-19 samples from the United States, Italy and Spain. Sources were T cells, B-cell-depleted T cells, or PBMCs; the material itself was cDNA or gDNA.

The CDR3 is made up of 16 amino acids. Germline V lookup: CDR1 SEHNR, CDR2 FQNEAQ (reference sequence). With 1 base removed from V and 5 bases from J, the gap between germline ends came to 17 bases. Under the authors' procedure: From reference gene primer amplification, estimates of nucleated cell counts were derived. Produced via immunoSEQ multiplex PCR; TCRdb's table is partial and in-frame only. That table gives V, J and clone size, and the DNA gave D and trimming. The sample yields fewer than 85,000 clones, around 85% seen once. This TCR was sampled from a man older than 75 with acute or convalescent COVID-19. This chain joins TRBV7-9 and TRBJ1-2, with D maybe TRBD1 (5 bases). Specimen: peripheral blood. The CDR3 is CASSLGSPGLEYGYTF. In DNA, the CDR3 is TGTGCCAGCAGCTTAGGCAGTCCGGGACTTGAATATGGCTACACCTTC.